This TCR beta chain was retrieved from a study of blood T cell repertoires in COVID-19. Across the whole study: Donors in the United States, Italy and Spain gave samples during acute or convalescent COVID-19. Nucleic acid was either cDNA or gDNA, and it came from T cells, B-cell-depleted T cells, or PBMCs.

CDR3 length: 14 amino acids. Germline V lookup: CDR1 SGHRS, CDR2 YFSETQ. Trimming left V 4 bases short and J 2 bases short, with 13 bases between. Methods used by the authors: Amplification of reference gene primers was used by the study to estimate nucleated cell counts. Sequencing was performed with immunoSEQ multiplex PCR; in TCRdb, only in-frame clones are kept and a portion is missing. V and J calls and clone size come straight from that table; D and trimming were deduced from the DNA. The repertoire holds 95,000 to 100,000 clones, with just under 85% as singletons. This TCR derives from a man between 65 and 80 years old with acute or convalescent COVID-19. Input material: peripheral blood. The rearrangement links TRBV5-1 to TRBJ2-7; perhaps TRBD2 as D (5 bases). In DNA form, the CDR3 reads TGCGCCAGCAGCCCGGCAGGAGGTCCCTACGAGCAGTACTTC. It yields the protein CASSPAGGPYEQYF.